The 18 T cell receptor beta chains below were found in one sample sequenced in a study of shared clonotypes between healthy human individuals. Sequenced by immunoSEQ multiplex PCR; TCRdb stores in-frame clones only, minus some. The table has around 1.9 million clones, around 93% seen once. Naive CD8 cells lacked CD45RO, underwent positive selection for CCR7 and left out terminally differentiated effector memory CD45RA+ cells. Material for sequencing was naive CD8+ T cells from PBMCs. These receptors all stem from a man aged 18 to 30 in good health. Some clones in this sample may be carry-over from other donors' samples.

The CDR3 loop reads CASSPASVLAGVGEQYF. CDR3 DNA: TGTGCCAGCAGTCCTGCGTCGGTTCTAGCGGGAGTTGGGGAGCAGTACTTC. The chain has TRBV27 and TRBJ2-7, with 10 bases lining up with TRBD2. CDR1 is MNHEY and CDR2 is SMNVEV in the germline V gene (reference sequence). This CDR3 is built from 17 residues. Trimming took 5 bases from V and 7 from J; bases not matched to a gene: 17.

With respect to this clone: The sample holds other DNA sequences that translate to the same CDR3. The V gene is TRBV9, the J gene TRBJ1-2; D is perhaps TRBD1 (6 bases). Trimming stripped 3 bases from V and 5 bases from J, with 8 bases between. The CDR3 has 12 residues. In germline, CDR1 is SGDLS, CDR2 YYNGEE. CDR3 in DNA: TGTGCCAGCAGCGGGACAGAATATGGCTACACCTTC. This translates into CASSGTEYGYTF.

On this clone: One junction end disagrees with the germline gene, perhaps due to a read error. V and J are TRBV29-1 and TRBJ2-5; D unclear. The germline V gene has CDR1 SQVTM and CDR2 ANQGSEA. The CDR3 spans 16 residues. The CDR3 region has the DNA TGCAGCGTTATCCCGAGTTCGGGCCCCAACCAGGAGACCCAGTACTTC. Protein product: CSVIPSSGPNQETQYF.

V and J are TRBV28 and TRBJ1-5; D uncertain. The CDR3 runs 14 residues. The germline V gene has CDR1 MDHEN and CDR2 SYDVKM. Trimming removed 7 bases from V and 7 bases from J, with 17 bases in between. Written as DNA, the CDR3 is TGTGCCAGCAAAAACCTCCTGGAGAGACAGCCCCAGCATTTT. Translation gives CASKNLLERQPQHF.

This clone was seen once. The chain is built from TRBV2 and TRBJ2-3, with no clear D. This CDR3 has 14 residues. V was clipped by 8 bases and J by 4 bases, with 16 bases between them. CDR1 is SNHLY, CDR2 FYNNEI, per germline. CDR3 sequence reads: CASLGPPDPDTQYF. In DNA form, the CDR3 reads TGTGCCAGCCTTGGGCCCCCGGACCCAGATACGCAGTATTTT.

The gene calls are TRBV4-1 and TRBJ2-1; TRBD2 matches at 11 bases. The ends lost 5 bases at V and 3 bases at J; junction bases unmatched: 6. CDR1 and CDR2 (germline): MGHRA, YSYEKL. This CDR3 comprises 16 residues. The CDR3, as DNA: TGCGCCAGCAGCTCGGGACTAGCGGAGGTCTACAATGAGCAGTTCTTC. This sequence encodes CASSSGLAEVYNEQFF.

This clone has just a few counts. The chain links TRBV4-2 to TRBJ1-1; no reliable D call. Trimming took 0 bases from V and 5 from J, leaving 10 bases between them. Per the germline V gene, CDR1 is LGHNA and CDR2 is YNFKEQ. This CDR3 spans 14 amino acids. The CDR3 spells CASSQDAGWTEAFF. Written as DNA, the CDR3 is TGTGCCAGCAGCCAAGATGCGGGTTGGACTGAAGCTTTCTTT.

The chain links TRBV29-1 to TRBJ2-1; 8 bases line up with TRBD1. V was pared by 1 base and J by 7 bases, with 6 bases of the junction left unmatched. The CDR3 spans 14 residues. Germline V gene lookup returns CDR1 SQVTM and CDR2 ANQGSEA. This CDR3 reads CSVEGTGLTNEQFF. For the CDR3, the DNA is TGCAGCGTTGAAGGGACAGGGTTGACGAATGAGCAGTTCTTC.

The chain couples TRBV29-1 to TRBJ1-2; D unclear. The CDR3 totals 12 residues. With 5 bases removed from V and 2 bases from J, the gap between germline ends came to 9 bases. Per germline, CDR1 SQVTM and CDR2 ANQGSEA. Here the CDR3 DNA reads TGCAGCGTTATTGGAGGGAACTATGGCTACACCTTC. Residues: CSVIGGNYGYTF. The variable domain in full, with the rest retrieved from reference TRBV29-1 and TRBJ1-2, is SAVISQKPSRDICQRGTSLTIQCQVDSQVTMMFWYRQQPGQSLTLIATANQGSEATYESGFVIDKFPISRPNLTFSTLTVSNMSPEDSSIYLCSVIGGNYGYTFGSGTRLTVV.

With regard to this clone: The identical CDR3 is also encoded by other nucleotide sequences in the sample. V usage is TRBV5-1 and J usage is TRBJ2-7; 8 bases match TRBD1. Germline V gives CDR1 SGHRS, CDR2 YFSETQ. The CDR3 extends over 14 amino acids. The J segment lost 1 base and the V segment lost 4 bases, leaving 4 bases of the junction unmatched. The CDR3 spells CASSPWTGSYEQYF. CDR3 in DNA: TGCGCCAGCAGCCCCTGGACAGGGTCCTACGAGCAGTACTTC.

CDR3 nucleotide sequence: TGTGCCAGCAGGGGGACCTTCTCAGATACGCAGTATTTT. This sequence encodes CASRGTFSDTQYF. The chain joins TRBV6-1 to TRBJ2-3, with D perhaps matching TRBD1 or TRBD2 (5 bases each). Germline CDR1 and CDR2: MNHNS and SASEGT. The CDR3 consists of 13 residues. V dropped 6 bases and J dropped 4 bases, with 11 bases sitting between them.

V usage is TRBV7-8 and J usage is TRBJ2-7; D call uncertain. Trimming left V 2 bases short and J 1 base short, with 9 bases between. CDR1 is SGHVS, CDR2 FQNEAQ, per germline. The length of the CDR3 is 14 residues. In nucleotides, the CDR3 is TGTGCCAGCAGCTTAAGCGTCGGTTCCTACGAGCAGTACTTC. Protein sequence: CASSLSVGSYEQYF.

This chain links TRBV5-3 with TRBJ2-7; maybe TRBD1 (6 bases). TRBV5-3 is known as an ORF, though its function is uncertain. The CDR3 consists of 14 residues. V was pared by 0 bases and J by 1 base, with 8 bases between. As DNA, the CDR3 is TGTGCCAGAAGCTTGGCCGGACAGTCCTACGAGCAGTACTTC. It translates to CARSLAGQSYEQYF.

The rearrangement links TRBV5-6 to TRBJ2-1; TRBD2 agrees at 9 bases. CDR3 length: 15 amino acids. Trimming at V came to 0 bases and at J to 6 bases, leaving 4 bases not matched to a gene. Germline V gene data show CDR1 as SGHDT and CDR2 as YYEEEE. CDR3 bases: TGTGCCAGCAGCTTGGGGCTAGCGGGACTCAATGAGCAGTTCTTC. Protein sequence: CASSLGLAGLNEQFF.

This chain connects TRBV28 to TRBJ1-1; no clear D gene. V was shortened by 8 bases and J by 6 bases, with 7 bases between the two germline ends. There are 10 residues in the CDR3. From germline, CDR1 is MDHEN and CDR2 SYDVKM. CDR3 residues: CASGISEAFF. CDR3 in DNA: TGTGCCAGCGGGATTTCTGAAGCTTTCTTT.

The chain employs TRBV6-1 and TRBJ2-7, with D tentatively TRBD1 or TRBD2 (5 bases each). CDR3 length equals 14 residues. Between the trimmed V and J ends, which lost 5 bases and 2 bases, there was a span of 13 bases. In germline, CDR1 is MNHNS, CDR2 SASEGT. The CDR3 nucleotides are TGTGCCAGCAGTACCGGGGCGCCACCCTACGAGCAGTACTTC. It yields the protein CASSTGAPPYEQYF.

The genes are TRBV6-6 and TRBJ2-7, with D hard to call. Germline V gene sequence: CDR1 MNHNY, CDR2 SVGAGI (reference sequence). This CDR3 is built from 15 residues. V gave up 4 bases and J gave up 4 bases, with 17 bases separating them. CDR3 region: CASSSLTLVRYEQYF. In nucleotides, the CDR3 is TGTGCCAGCAGTTCTCTTACTCTAGTCCGGTACGAGCAGTACTTC.

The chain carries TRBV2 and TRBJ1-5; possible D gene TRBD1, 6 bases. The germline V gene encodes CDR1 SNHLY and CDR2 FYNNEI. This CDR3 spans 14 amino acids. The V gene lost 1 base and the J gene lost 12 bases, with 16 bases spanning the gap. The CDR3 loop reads CASSEVQGNGLQHF. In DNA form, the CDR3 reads TGTGCCAGCAGTGAAGTACAGGGCAATGGTCTCCAGCATTTT.